This T cell receptor beta chain was found in a study of cytomegalovirus exposure and HLA in healthy donors. Overall study results and limits: The authors enumerated around 150 TCR beta chains as linked to cytomegalovirus. Some segments of the V type, notably TRBV6-2 and TRBV6-3, were excluded as indistinguishable. Common viral pathogens were later found to be apparently linked to several of the most significant clusters.

The CDR3 loop spans 11 amino acids. Germline V gene data show CDR1 as MDHEN and CDR2 as SYDVKM. Trimming left V 6 bases short and J 4 bases short, with 7 bases between. Remarks on this clone: The antigen is not known.

PCR primers comprised 60 Vbeta and 13 Jbeta primers. Profiled with immunoSEQ multiplex PCR; TCRdb holds only in-frame clones, not every one. The data contain more than 140,000 clones, 55% to 70% of them singletons. Each donor's status was that of a healthy bone marrow donor. The V gene is TRBV28, the J gene TRBJ2-7; unclear D gene. The origin of this receptor is a woman aged 25 to 39 in good health and CMV-seropositive. The sequencing input was PBMCs. The CDR3 sequence: CASRRAYEQYF. The CDR3 bases are TGTGCCAGCAGGCGCGCATACGAGCAGTACTTC.